These 6 T cell receptor beta chains were all obtained from the same sample, sequenced in a study of blood T cell repertoires in COVID-19. The protocol was immunoSEQ multiplex PCR, while the TCRdb copy is restricted to in-frame clones and leaves out a portion. The sample comprises over 150,000 clones, around 80% of which are singletons, and approximately 19% rests with the top ten. The sample was peripheral blood. The receptors here all came from a woman between 70 and 85 years old who had recovered from COVID-19.

The rearrangement links TRBV2 to TRBJ2-5; 9 bases align to TRBD2. CDR3 size: 15 residues. Germline CDR1 reads SNHLY; CDR2 reads FYNNEI. Trimming took 6 bases from V and 1 from J; bases not matched to a gene: 6. The CDR3 is CASRRAGGTQETQYF. In DNA, the CDR3 is TGTGCCAGCAGGCGGGCGGGAGGGACCCAAGAGACCCAGTACTTC.

This sequence joins TRBV5-8 and TRBJ2-3; possible D gene TRBD2, 7 bases. The CDR3 totals 14 residues. Trimming pared 3 bases from V and 3 bases from J, leaving 11 bases between. Germline V gene data show CDR1 as SGHTS and CDR2 as YDEGEE. The CDR3 loop reads CASSWGGPTDTQYF. In nucleotides, the CDR3 is TGTGCCAGCAGCTGGGGGGGCCCAACAGATACGCAGTATTTT.

The rearrangement uses TRBV5-1 and TRBJ2-5; maybe TRBD2 (6 bases). Trimming shortened V by 7 bases and J by 5 bases, and 21 bases separated the two germline ends. Germline values: CDR1 SGHRS, CDR2 YFSETQ. The CDR3 loop spans 15 amino acids. The CDR3 here is CASSPWGDPGETQYF. The CDR3 DNA sequence: TGCGCCAGCTCCCCCTGGGGGGACCCAGGGGAGACCCAGTACTTC.

V and J are TRBV5-6 and TRBJ1-5; D might be TRBD1 (6 bases). This CDR3 is 15 amino acids long. V dropped 4 bases and J dropped 5 bases, with 16 bases sitting between them. Germline CDR1 is SGHDT and CDR2 is YYEEEE. The CDR3, as DNA: TGTGCCAGCAGCCCATATGGACAGCAGTATCAGCCCCAGCATTTT. Its protein is CASSPYGQQYQPQHF. The variable domain in full, completed from reference TRBV5-6 and TRBJ1-5, reads DAGVTQSPTHLIKTRGQQVTLRCSPKSGHDTVSWYQQALGQGPQFIFQYYEEEERQRGNFPDRFSGHQFPNYSSELNVNALLLGDSALYLCASSPYGQQYQPQHFGDGTRLSIL.

The rearrangement uses TRBV21-1 and TRBJ1-2; TRBD1 was called by the table and not checked on the DNA. TRBV21-1 is classified as a pseudogene. The CDR3 is 14 residues long. The CDR3 DNA follows: TGTGCCAGCAGCAAACTGGGCCAGGGGGGAGGCTACACCTTC. It specifies CASSKLGQGGGYTF.

V usage is TRBV6-6 and J usage is TRBJ1-1; D possibly corresponds to TRBD1 (6 bases). The CDR3 is 15 residues long. Germline CDR1 is MNHNY and CDR2 is SVGAGI (reference sequence). V gave up 6 bases and J gave up 3 bases, with 17 bases separating them. CDR3 coding DNA: TGTGCCAGCAGGCCCCCTCAGGGGAGGGACACTGAAGCTTTCTTT. Translated: CASRPPQGRDTEAFF.